These 5 T cell receptor beta chains share one sample of origin, sequenced in a study of blood T cells in healthy people across ages. The use of a sample-barcoded 5' primer and a J-beta primer mix characterized a second PCR of 7 to 11 cycles. MiXCR, run by TCRdb on the 5' RACE reads, gives a single entry per CDR3 protein. The table lists hundreds of thousands of distinct CDR3 sequences, around 38% of them singletons, with approximately 31% in the top ten. Sequenced material: blood. These receptors were taken from a man at least 80 years old in good health.

This clonotype was seen just once. The rearrangement links TRBV6-5 to TRBJ2-2, with a weak D call TRBD1 (6 bases). Trimming removed 6 bases at V and 0 bases at J, with 14 bases between. This CDR3 contains 16 residues. The germline V gene encodes CDR1 MNHEY and CDR2 SVGAGI. The CDR3 reads CASSRRQDTNTGELFF. For the CDR3, the DNA is TGTGCCAGCAGCCGGCGACAGGACACGAACACCGGGGAGCTGTTTTTT.

This clonotype was seen ten or more times. This chain joins TRBV29-1 and TRBJ1-1; D is possibly TRBD1 (5 bases). The CDR3 loop spans 12 amino acids. V lost 4 bases to trimming and J lost 2 bases, with 8 bases between them. The germline CDR1 and CDR2 sequences are SQVTM and ANQGSEA. CDR3 residues: CSVVGGNTEAFF. The CDR3 DNA is TGCAGCGTTGTTGGGGGTAACACTGAAGCTTTCTTT.

This clonotype has just one count. The chain employs TRBV6-1 and TRBJ1-5; no firm D call. There are 15 residues in the CDR3. V was pared by 0 bases and J by 2 bases, with 8 bases between. CDR1 MNHNS and CDR2 SASEGT come from the germline V gene. CDR3 bases: TGTGCCAGCAGTGAAGCGCTCTGGGGCAATCAGCCCCAGCATTTT. The encoded protein is CASSEALWGNQPQHF.

This clonotype was seen a few times. CDR3 nucleotide sequence: TGTGCCAGCAGTAGGGGGAATGACGAGCAGTACTTC. Protein product: CASSRGNDEQYF. The rearrangement joins TRBV6-2 or TRBV6-3 to TRBJ2-7; D is perhaps TRBD1 (6 bases). Trimming shortened V by 5 bases and J by 5 bases, and 10 bases separated the two germline ends. Germline assignment: CDR1 MNHEY and CDR2 SVGEGT. The CDR3 sequence is 12 residues long.

With regard to this clonotype: One base away lies a much larger clone, so this may be a sequencing read error. The chain couples TRBV28 to TRBJ2-7, with D tentatively TRBD2 (5 bases). The V gene lost 7 bases and the J gene lost 2 bases, with 15 bases spanning the gap. The CDR3 runs to 14 residues. CDR1 is MDHEN and CDR2 is SYDVKM in the germline V gene. CDR3 amino acids: CASKDGVGTYEQYF. CDR3 nucleotide sequence: TGTGCCAGCAAAGACGGGGTGGGTACCTACGAGCAGTACTTC.